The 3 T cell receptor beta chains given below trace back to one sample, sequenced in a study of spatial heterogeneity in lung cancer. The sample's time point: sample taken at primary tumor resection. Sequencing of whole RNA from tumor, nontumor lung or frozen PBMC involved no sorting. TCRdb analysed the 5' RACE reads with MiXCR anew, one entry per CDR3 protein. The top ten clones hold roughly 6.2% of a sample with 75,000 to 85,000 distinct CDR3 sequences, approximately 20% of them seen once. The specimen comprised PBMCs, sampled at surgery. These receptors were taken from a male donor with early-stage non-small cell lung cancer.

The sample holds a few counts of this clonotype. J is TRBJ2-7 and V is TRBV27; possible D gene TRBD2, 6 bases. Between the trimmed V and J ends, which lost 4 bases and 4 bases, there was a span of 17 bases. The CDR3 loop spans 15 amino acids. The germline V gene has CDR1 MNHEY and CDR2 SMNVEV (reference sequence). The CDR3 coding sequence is TGTGCCAGCAGTTCCGCGGGGATCGAGAATTACGAGCAGTACTTC. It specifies CASSSAGIENYEQYF.

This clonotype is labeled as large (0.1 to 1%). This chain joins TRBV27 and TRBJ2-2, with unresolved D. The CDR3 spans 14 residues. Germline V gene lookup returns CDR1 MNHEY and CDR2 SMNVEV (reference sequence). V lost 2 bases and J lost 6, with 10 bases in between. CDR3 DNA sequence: TGTGCCAGCAGTTTAGGGTCCTCTGCCGGGGAGCTGTTTTTT. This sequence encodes CASSLGSSAGELFF.

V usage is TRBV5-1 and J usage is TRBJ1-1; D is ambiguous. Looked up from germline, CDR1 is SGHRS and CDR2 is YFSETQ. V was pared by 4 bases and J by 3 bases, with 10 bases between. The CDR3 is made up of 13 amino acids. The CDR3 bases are TGCGCCAGCAGCAGGGTTGAATACACTGAAGCTTTCTTT. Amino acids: CASSRVEYTEAFF.